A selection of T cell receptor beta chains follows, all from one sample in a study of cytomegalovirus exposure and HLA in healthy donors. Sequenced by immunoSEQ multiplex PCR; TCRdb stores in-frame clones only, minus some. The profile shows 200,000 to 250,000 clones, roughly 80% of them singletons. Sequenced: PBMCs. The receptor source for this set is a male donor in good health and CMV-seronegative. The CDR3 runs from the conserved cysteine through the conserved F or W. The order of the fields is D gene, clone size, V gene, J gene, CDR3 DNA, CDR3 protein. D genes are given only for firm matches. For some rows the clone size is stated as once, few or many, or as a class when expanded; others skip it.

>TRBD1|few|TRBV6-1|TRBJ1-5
TGTGCCAGCAGTGAAGGGGACAGGATTAGCAATCAGCCCCAGCATTTT
CASSEGDRISNQPQHF
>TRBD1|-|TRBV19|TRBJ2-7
TGTGCCAGTGGGGCTGGACAGGCCTACGAGCAGTACTTC
CASGAGQAYEQYF
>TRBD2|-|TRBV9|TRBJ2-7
TGTGCCAGCAGCGTAGCCCCCGGGGGGGGGCCCAGCGAGCAGTACTTC
CASSVAPGGGPSEQYF
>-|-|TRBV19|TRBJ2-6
TGTGCCAGTAGCTCGGACTATTTTGGGGCCAACGTCCTGACTTTC
CASSSDYFGANVLTF
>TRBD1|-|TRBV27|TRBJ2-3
TGTGCCACCCGGGACAGGGGGGCAGATACGCAGTATTTT
CATRDRGADTQYF
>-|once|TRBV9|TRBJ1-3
TGTGCCAGCAGCGTAGAATTGAGCTCTGGAAACACCATATATTTT
CASSVELSSGNTIYF
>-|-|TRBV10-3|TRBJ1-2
TGTGCCATCAGTGAGCCGGACAATGCGATCTATGGCTACACCTTC
CAISEPDNAIYGYTF
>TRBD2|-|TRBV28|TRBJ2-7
TGTGCCAGCAGTCCCGCAGGGAGGGCTCTCACCACCTCCTACGAGCAGTACTTC
CASSPAGRALTTSYEQYF
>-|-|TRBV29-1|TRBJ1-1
TGCAGCGTTGAACCCGGCAGGAAGTTACCCCTTGAAGCTTTCTTT
CSVEPGRKLPLEAFF
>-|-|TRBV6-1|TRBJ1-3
TGTGCCAGCGGAAGGGGGGGCGGGATAGGAAACACCATATATTTT
CASGRGGGIGNTIYF
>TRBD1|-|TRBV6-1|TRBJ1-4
TGTGCCAGCAGTGAAAGGGGGACAGGGGCGAATGAAAAACTGTTTTTT
CASSERGTGANEKLFF
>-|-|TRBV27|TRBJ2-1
TGTGCCAGCAGAATTCGGCAGGGGAGCAATGAGCAGTTCTTC
CASRIRQGSNEQFF